The 28 T cell receptor beta chains below were found in one sample sequenced in a study of T cells after yellow fever vaccination. TCRdb processed the 5' RACE reads anew with MiXCR; each CDR3 protein has one entry. The sample includes around 600,000 distinct CDR3 sequences, roughly an eighth of them seen just once. The specimen comprised PBMCs, sampled on the day of the yellow fever booster vaccination. Every receptor here comes from a young man who received the YFV17D yellow fever vaccine.

The V gene is TRBV18, the J gene TRBJ1-3; D gene ambiguous. The CDR3 is 13 amino acids. The germline V gene has CDR1 KGHSH and CDR2 LQKENI. With 2 bases removed from V and 3 bases from J, the gap between germline ends came to 5 bases. The CDR3 nucleotides read TGTGCCAGCTCACCAGATGTTGGAAACACCATATATTTT. It specifies CASSPDVGNTIYF.

This clonotype turned up a few times. V usage is TRBV12-3 or TRBV12-4 and J usage is TRBJ2-7; 10 nucleotides line up with TRBD2. The CDR3 is made up of 15 amino acids. V gave up 5 bases and J gave up 0 bases; unmatched junction bases: 4. In DNA, the CDR3 is TGTGCCAGCAGTCCGACTAGCGGGTACTCCTACGAGCAGTACTTC. It specifies CASSPTSGYSYEQYF.

This rearrangement joins TRBV20-1 to TRBJ2-1; D possibly corresponds to TRBD2 (6 bases). The CDR3 has 15 amino acids. Trimming removed 6 bases from V and 4 bases from J, with 19 bases in between. CDR1 is DFQATT and CDR2 is SNEGSKA in the germline V gene (reference sequence). CDR3 sequence reads: CSATEGWKRYNEQFF. The CDR3 DNA is TGCAGTGCCACGGAGGGGTGGAAGCGGTACAATGAGCAGTTCTTC.

Ten or more counts support this clonotype. The chain combines TRBV5-1 with TRBJ2-5; 7 bases align to TRBD2. V gave up 1 base and J gave up 2 bases; unmatched junction bases: 2. This CDR3 has 14 amino acids. The germline gives CDR1 SGHRS, CDR2 YFSETQ. The CDR3 DNA reads as TGCGCCAGCAGCTTGATGCGGGAGCAAGAGACCCAGTACTTC. It translates to CASSLMREQETQYF. Supplemented by reference TRBV5-1 and TRBJ2-5, the full variable domain reads KAGVTQTPRYLIKTRGQQVTLSCSPISGHRSVSWYQQTPGQGLQFLFEYFSETQRNKGNFPGRFSGRQFSNSRSEMNVSTLELGDSALYLCASSLMREQETQYFGPGTRLLVL.

In its sample, this clonotype was seen many times. The chain links TRBV20-1 to TRBJ1-5; 7 positions agree with TRBD1. Germline-derived CDR1 and CDR2 are DFQATT and SNEGSKA (reference sequence). Trimming at V came to 3 bases and at J to 11 bases, leaving 10 bases not matched to a gene. This CDR3 spans 13 amino acids. CDR3 DNA: TGCAGTGCTAGGGCGGAGGACAGGCAAGCCCAGCATTTT. Amino acids: CSARAEDRQAQHF.

This clonotype has a handful of counts. The chain employs TRBV6-5 and TRBJ2-1; TRBD2 agrees at 9 bases. The CDR3 runs to 15 residues. Germline V gives CDR1 MNHEY, CDR2 SVGAGI. V was pared by 3 bases and J by 9 bases, with 9 bases of the junction left unmatched. For the CDR3, the DNA is TGTGCCAGCAGTTATTGTAGCGGGAGAGGGTGTGAGCAGTTCTTC. Its protein is CASSYCSGRGCEQFF.

V is TRBV6-6 and J is TRBJ2-4; no firm D call. The V gene's germline CDR1 is MNHNY and CDR2 SVGAGI (reference sequence). The CDR3 covers 12 residues. Trimming cost V 2 bases and J 16 bases, with 15 bases left between them. The CDR3 sequence is CASSYPNGPHYF. The CDR3 DNA reads as TGTGCCAGCAGTTACCCTAACGGACCTCACTACTTC.

The chain has TRBV28 and TRBJ2-2; TRBD2 is a possible D gene (5 bases). Looked up from germline, CDR1 is MDHEN and CDR2 is SYDVKM. The CDR3 is made up of 14 amino acids. V lost 4 bases and J 7 bases, leaving 13 bases between the germline ends. The CDR3 region is CASSSGLGGGELFF. DNA of the CDR3: TGTGCCAGCAGTTCAGGACTCGGCGGCGGGGAGCTGTTTTTT.

A few counts support this clonotype. This chain uses TRBV11-2 with TRBJ2-3; 10 nucleotides line up with TRBD2. In germline, CDR1 is SGHAT, CDR2 FQNNGV. CDR3 size: 16 residues. V trimming: 1 base; J trimming: 13 bases; junction bases outside the gene matches: 14. In nucleotides, the CDR3 is TGTGCCAGCAGCTTAGCCCGAGGAGCGGGAGGGTTGTTGAAGTATTTT. This translates into CASSLARGAGGLLKYF.

This clonotype came up a few times. The chain employs TRBV4-3 and TRBJ2-7; tentative D call: TRBD2 (5 bases). The germline CDR1 and CDR2 sequences are LGHNA and YSLEER. V lost 2 bases and J lost 3, with 14 bases in between. This CDR3 is built from 15 residues. The CDR3 loop is CASSQFTFGIYEQYF. The DNA of the CDR3 is TGCGCCAGCAGCCAATTTACGTTCGGGATCTACGAGCAGTACTTC.

This rearrangement joins TRBV23-1 to TRBJ1-1; D not certain. TRBV23-1 falls under the ORF class, with uncertain function. CDR3 length equals 12 residues. Trimming took 10 bases from V and 1 from J, leaving 10 bases between them. As DNA, the CDR3 is TGCGCCATTATACGGGAGAACACTGAAGCTTTCTTT. Translating gives CAIIRENTEAFF.

This clonotype was observed a few times. The chain couples TRBV28 to TRBJ2-3; D is ambiguous. The V gene lost 9 bases and the J gene lost 6 bases, with 19 bases spanning the gap. The length of the CDR3 is 14 residues. Germline V gene sequence: CDR1 MDHEN, CDR2 SYDVKM. The CDR3 nucleotides are TGTGCCAGTCCTCCGGGCCCTAAATTTGATACGCAGTATTTT. Translation: CASPPGPKFDTQYF.

This clonotype was seen at least ten times. J is TRBJ2-7 and V is TRBV27; unclear D gene. The CDR3 spans 13 residues. The germline V gene has CDR1 MNHEY and CDR2 SMNVEV (reference sequence). V was shortened by 2 bases and J by 6 bases, with 11 bases between the two germline ends. As DNA, the CDR3 is TGTGCCAGCAGTTTAAGGGCCTTGGGCGAGCAGTACTTC. This encodes CASSLRALGEQYF.

The chain carries TRBV20-1 and TRBJ2-7, with 7 bases identical to TRBD2. V trimming: 0 bases; J trimming: 3 bases; junction bases outside the gene matches: 8. The CDR3 is 15 amino acids. Germline V lookup: CDR1 DFQATT, CDR2 SNEGSKA (reference sequence). The DNA of the CDR3 is TGCAGTGCTAGAGAACCCGGGAGGCCCAGCTACGAGCAGTACTTC. Translating gives CSAREPGRPSYEQYF.

Ten or more counts support this clonotype. This chain connects TRBV15 to TRBJ2-1; 9 bases agree with TRBD2. The V and J ends lost 9 bases and 10 bases, in that order; junction bases with no gene match: 10. Germline values: CDR1 LNHNV, CDR2 YYDKDF (reference sequence). This CDR3 contains 13 residues. CDR3 loop: CATRDGLAGEQFF. CDR3 nucleotide sequence: TGTGCCACGAGAGATGGGCTAGCGGGAGAGCAGTTCTTC.

The genes are TRBV5-1 and TRBJ2-3; the D gene could be TRBD1 or TRBD2 (5 bases each). V lost 3 bases to trimming and J lost 4 bases, with 15 bases between them. The CDR3 extends over 15 amino acids. The germline V gene encodes CDR1 SGHRS and CDR2 YFSETQ. CDR3 DNA: TGCGCCAGCAGCTGGACCGGGACCGGGGCAGATACGCAGTATTTT. This sequence encodes CASSWTGTGADTQYF.

The table lists this clonotype with a few counts. The CDR3 protein is CASSLMGGGRANEQFF. The CDR3 nucleotides read TGTGCCAGCAGCCTCATGGGTGGCGGGAGGGCCAATGAGCAGTTCTTC. The J gene is TRBJ2-1, the V gene TRBV4-2, with TRBD2 identical over 9 bases. With V trimmed by 4 bases and J by 6 bases, 10 bases remained unmatched. The CDR3 extends over 16 amino acids. Germline CDR1 reads LGHNA; CDR2 reads YNFKEQ.

The CDR3 loop is CASSYRDGYGYTF. The CDR3 DNA is TGTGCCAGCAGTTACAGGGACGGCTATGGCTACACCTTC. The chain combines TRBV6-5 with TRBJ1-2; D is perhaps TRBD1 (5 bases). Germline CDR1 and CDR2: MNHEY and SVGAGI. The length of the CDR3 is 13 residues. V was trimmed by 2 bases and J by 4 bases, leaving 8 bases between them.

V is TRBV4-3 and J is TRBJ2-1; 9 bases are shared with TRBD2. The CDR3 covers 18 residues. Trimming took 1 base from V and 4 from J; bases not matched to a gene: 11. CDR1 LGHNA and CDR2 YSLEER come from the germline V gene. The CDR3 loop is CASSQATIAGVRYNEQFF. The CDR3 DNA reads as TGCGCCAGCAGCCAAGCAACTATAGCGGGAGTAAGGTACAATGAGCAGTTCTTC.

This clonotype occurred a few times. The chain recombines TRBV6-1 with TRBJ2-2; 9 bases are a match to TRBD1. The germline V gene has CDR1 MNHNS and CDR2 SASEGT. After removal of 6 bases from V and 7 bases from J, the junction contained 6 bases not matched to a gene. The CDR3 is 14 amino acids. As DNA, the CDR3 is TGTGCCAGCAGCGGACAGGGGCCGGTCGGGGAGCTGTTTTTT. Residues: CASSGQGPVGELFF.

The table lists this clonotype with a few counts. The J gene is TRBJ2-2, the V gene TRBV4-2; TRBD2 agrees at 8 bases. Germline CDR1 and CDR2: LGHNA and YNFKEQ. CDR3 length: 17 amino acids. V shed 2 bases, J shed 1 base, and the junction held 6 bases outside the gene matches. CDR3 nucleotides: TGTGCCAGCAGCCAACTGCTGGCGGGAGGGAACACCGGGGAGCTGTTTTTT. It yields the protein CASSQLLAGGNTGELFF.

This sequence joins TRBV7-9 and TRBJ1-4, with D possibly being TRBD1 (6 bases). Between the trimmed V and J ends, which lost 4 bases and 6 bases, there was a span of 15 bases. Germline CDR1 SEHNR, CDR2 FQNEAQ (reference sequence). This CDR3 is 15 amino acids long. CDR3 amino acids: CASSSLGRGDEKLFF. For the CDR3, the DNA is TGTGCCAGCAGCTCCCTGGGGAGGGGGGATGAAAAACTGTTTTTT. Combining the CDR3 with reference TRBV7-9 and TRBJ1-4 gives the whole variable domain DTGVSQNPRHKITKRGQNVTFRCDPISEHNRLYWYRQTLGQGPEFLTYFQNEAQLEKSRLLSDRFSAERPKGSFSTLEIQRTEQGDSAMYLCASSSLGRGDEKLFFGSGTQLSVL.

This clonotype was detected only a few times. This chain links TRBV19 with TRBJ2-1; TRBD1 matches 9 bases. This CDR3 is 17 amino acids long. Trimming removed 6 bases from V and 4 bases from J; junction bases left unmatched: 13. Germline CDR1 LNHDA, CDR2 SQIVND (reference sequence). The CDR3: CASSPGTGLLFYNEQFF. CDR3 in DNA: TGTGCCAGTAGCCCTGGGACAGGGTTACTTTTTTACAATGAGCAGTTCTTC.

The chain recombines TRBV15 with TRBJ1-4; 7 bases are shared with TRBD1. The CDR3 contains 15 residues. CDR1 and CDR2 (germline): LNHNV, YYDKDF (reference sequence). With 5 bases clipped from V and 6 bases from J, the junction kept 9 bases outside the gene matches. CDR3 in DNA: TGTGCCACCAGCCCGCAGTTAGGGGGCGATGAAAAACTGTTTTTT. This translates into CATSPQLGGDEKLFF.

This clonotype was picked up a small number of times. This sequence joins TRBV29-1 and TRBJ2-5, with D uncertain. Trimming removed 5 bases from V and 3 bases from J, with 7 bases in between. Germline CDR1 reads SQVTM; CDR2 reads ANQGSEA. The CDR3 spans 11 residues. CDR3 in DNA: TGCAGCGTTCCGACCGAAGAGACCCAGTACTTC. Its translation: CSVPTEETQYF.

J is TRBJ1-6 and V is TRBV6-2 or TRBV6-3; D unclear. Trimming took off 3 bases at V and 10 bases at J, with 10 bases between the two ends. In germline, CDR1 is MNHEY, CDR2 SVGEGT. The CDR3 is 13 residues long. CDR3 DNA: TGTGCCAGCAGTTATGGGAGGCGCTCACCCCTCCACTTT. Protein sequence: CASSYGRRSPLHF.

This clonotype was counted a few times. The chain couples TRBV23-1 to TRBJ2-2, with 12 bases fitting TRBD2. TRBV23-1 is labeled an ORF, and its function is uncertain. CDR3 size: 17 residues. The V and J ends lost 3 bases and 2 bases, in that order; junction bases with no gene match: 4. DNA of the CDR3: TGCGCCAGCAGTCAGCCTAGCGGGAGGGAAAACACCGGGGAGCTGTTTTTT. Protein sequence: CASSQPSGRENTGELFF.

This clonotype was observed a few times. The chain links TRBV5-1 to TRBJ2-1; D uncertain. CDR1 SGHRS and CDR2 YFSETQ come from the germline V gene. The CDR3 covers 16 residues. V lost 7 bases to trimming and J lost 0 bases, with 17 bases between them. The CDR3 spells CASHPSPTGSYNEQFF. Here the CDR3 DNA reads TGCGCCAGCCATCCCTCGCCAACGGGCTCCTACAATGAGCAGTTCTTC.